The 10 T cell receptor beta chains in this list originate from one sample, sequenced in a study of blood T cell repertoires in COVID-19. Here immunoSEQ multiplex PCR was the method, and the copy in TCRdb shows in-frame clones only, minus some. In the table there are approximately 340,000 clones, 65% to 85% of which are singletons. The sequencing input was peripheral blood. The source of these receptors is a man younger than 45 with active or convalescent COVID-19.

The J gene is TRBJ1-1, the V gene TRBV18; D is possibly TRBD1 (6 bases). V was cut by 3 bases and J by 6 bases, with 17 bases left in between. This CDR3 region has 15 residues. The germline gives CDR1 KGHSH, CDR2 LQKENI. The CDR3 loop is CASSPGEQGSAEAFF. In nucleotides, the CDR3 is TGTGCCAGCTCACCGGGTGAACAGGGTAGCGCTGAAGCTTTCTTT.

The CDR3 protein is CASTYRELSYEQYF. In DNA form, the CDR3 reads TGCGCCAGCACCTACAGGGAACTGTCCTACGAGCAGTACTTC. The chain joins TRBV10-1 to TRBJ2-7, with a possible D match to TRBD1 (6 bases). The CDR3 has 14 amino acids. Looked up from germline, CDR1 is WNHNN and CDR2 is SYGVQD (reference sequence). Trimming took off 7 bases at V and 1 base at J, with 14 bases between the two ends.

The CDR3, as DNA: TGTGCCAGCAGCTTAGCCCTAGGGGAGGCGCAGTATTTT. Encoded protein: CASSLALGEAQYF. The chain combines TRBV7-2 with TRBJ2-3; D possibly corresponds to TRBD2 (6 bases). Trimming took 0 bases from V and 10 from J, leaving 11 bases between them. The CDR3 has 13 amino acids. Germline CDR1 reads SGHTA; CDR2 reads FQGNSA.

This chain connects TRBV5-4 to TRBJ2-1; 9 positions match TRBD1. The CDR3 consists of 15 residues. CDR1 is SGHNT and CDR2 is YYREEE in the germline V gene (reference sequence). The V and J ends lost 3 bases and 4 bases, in that order; junction bases with no gene match: 5. The CDR3 sequence is CASSSPGQGYNEQFF. The CDR3 DNA is TGTGCCAGCAGCTCCCCGGGACAGGGTTACAATGAGCAGTTCTTC.

The chain carries TRBV10-3 and TRBJ2-5; TRBD2 agrees at 13 bases. V lost 4 bases and J lost 2; bases outside the gene matches: 4. Per germline, CDR1 ENHRY and CDR2 SYGVKD. This CDR3 is 16 amino acids long. CDR3 amino acids: CAISGGLAGTQETQYF. The CDR3 nucleotides read TGTGCCATCAGTGGGGGACTAGCGGGGACACAAGAGACCCAGTACTTC.

This chain connects TRBV6-5 to TRBJ2-5; tentatively, D is TRBD1 (5 bases). The CDR3 is made up of 14 amino acids. Between the trimmed V and J ends, which lost 0 bases and 5 bases, there was a span of 10 bases. CDR1 is MNHEY and CDR2 is SVGAGI in the germline V gene. The CDR3 reads CASSYSGARETQYF. DNA for the CDR3: TGTGCCAGCAGTTACTCAGGGGCGCGGGAGACCCAGTACTTC.

This clone was picked up a small number of times. The chain recombines TRBV4-2 with TRBJ2-1; 8 nucleotides match TRBD2. V was clipped by 1 base and J by 0 bases; unmatched bases: 2. Germline V gives CDR1 LGHNA, CDR2 YNFKEQ. This CDR3 is 16 amino acids long. The CDR3 reads CASSQARGGSYNEQFF. The CDR3 coding sequence is TGTGCCAGCAGCCAAGCCCGGGGGGGCTCCTACAATGAGCAGTTCTTC.

This clone was seen a handful of times. This chain joins TRBV7-2 and TRBJ2-1; D not certain. The CDR3 is 14 amino acids. Trimming took 4 bases from V and 7 from J, leaving 14 bases between them. CDR1 is SGHTA, CDR2 FQGNSA, per germline. CDR3 loop: CASSYSRERNEQFF. In nucleotides, the CDR3 is TGTGCCAGCAGCTATTCTAGAGAAAGGAATGAGCAGTTCTTC. Based on the CDR3 plus reference TRBV7-2 and TRBJ2-1, the full variable domain is GAGVSQSPSNKVTEKGKDVELRCDPISGHTALYWYRQSLGQGLEFLIYFQGNSAPDKSGLPSDRFSAERTGGSVSTLTIQRTQQEDSAVYLCASSYSRERNEQFFGPGTRLTVL.

The chain has TRBV9 and TRBJ1-1; D may be TRBD1 (5 bases). The CDR3 consists of 14 residues. Trimming shortened V by 3 bases and J by 1 base, and 10 bases separated the two germline ends. Germline V gene sequence: CDR1 SGDLS, CDR2 YYNGEE. The chain's CDR3 is CASSGTGPNTEAFF. The DNA of the CDR3 is TGTGCCAGCAGCGGAACAGGTCCGAACACTGAAGCTTTCTTT. Drawing the rest from reference TRBV9 and TRBJ1-1, the complete variable domain is DSGVTQTPKHLITATGQRVTLRCSPRSGDLSVYWYQQSLDQGLQFLIQYYNGEERAKGNILERFSAQQFPDLHSELNLSSLELGDSALYFCASSGTGPNTEAFFGQGTRLTVV.

The genes are TRBV4-1 and TRBJ1-6, with 9 bases that match TRBD1. CDR3 length equals 17 residues. The V segment lost 6 bases and the J segment 8 bases; nucleotides outside the gene matches: 14. CDR1 MGHRA and CDR2 YSYEKL come from the germline V gene. In nucleotides, the CDR3 is TGCGCCAGCAGGCTGGGACAGGGAAAAAGGCCTCATTCACCCCTCCACTTT. It encodes CASRLGQGKRPHSPLHF.